This TCR beta chain was identified in a study of T cells after yellow fever vaccination. TCRdb ran MiXCR on the 5' RACE reads and lists one entry per CDR3 protein. Counted here are nearly 550,000 distinct CDR3 sequences, about 19% occurring once; the ten biggest clones make up around 15%. CDR1 is DFQATT, CDR2 SNEGSKA, per germline (reference sequence). V gave up 1 base and J gave up 2 bases, with 6 bases separating them. CDR3 length equals 12 residues. The material was PBMCs, obtained 15 days after the yellow fever booster vaccination. This sequence was found in a man aged 30 to 45 who received the YFV17D yellow fever vaccine. The genes are TRBV20-1 and TRBJ2-7; no firm D call. CDR3 nucleotides: TGCAGTGCTAGAGTCGATACCTACGAGCAGTACTTC. This sequence encodes CSARVDTYEQYF.